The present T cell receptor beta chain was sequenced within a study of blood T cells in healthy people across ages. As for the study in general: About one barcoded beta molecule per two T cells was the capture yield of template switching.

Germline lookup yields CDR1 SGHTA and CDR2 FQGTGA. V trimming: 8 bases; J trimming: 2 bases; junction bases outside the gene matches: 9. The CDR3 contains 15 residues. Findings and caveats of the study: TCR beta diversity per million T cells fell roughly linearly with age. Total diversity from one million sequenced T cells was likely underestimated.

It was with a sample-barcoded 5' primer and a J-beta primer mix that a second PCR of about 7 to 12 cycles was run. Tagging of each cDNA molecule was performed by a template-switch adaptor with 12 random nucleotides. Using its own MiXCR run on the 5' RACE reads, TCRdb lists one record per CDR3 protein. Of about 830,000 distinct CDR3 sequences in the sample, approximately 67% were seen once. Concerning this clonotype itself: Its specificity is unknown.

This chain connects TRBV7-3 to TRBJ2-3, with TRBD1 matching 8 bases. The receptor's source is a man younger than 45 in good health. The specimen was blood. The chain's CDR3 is CASAPGTGATDTQYF. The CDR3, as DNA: TGTGCCAGCGCCCCCGGGACAGGCGCCACAGATACGCAGTATTTT.